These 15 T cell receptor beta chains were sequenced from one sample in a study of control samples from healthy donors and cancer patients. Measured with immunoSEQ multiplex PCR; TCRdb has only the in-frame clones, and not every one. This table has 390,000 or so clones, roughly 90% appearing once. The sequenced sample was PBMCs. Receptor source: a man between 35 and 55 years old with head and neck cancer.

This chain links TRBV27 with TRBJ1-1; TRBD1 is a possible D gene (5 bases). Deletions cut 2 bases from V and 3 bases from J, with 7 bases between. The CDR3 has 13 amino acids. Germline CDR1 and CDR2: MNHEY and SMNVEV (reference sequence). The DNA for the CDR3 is TGTGCCAGCAGTTTAGGGACTCACACTGAAGCTTTCTTT. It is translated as CASSLGTHTEAFF.

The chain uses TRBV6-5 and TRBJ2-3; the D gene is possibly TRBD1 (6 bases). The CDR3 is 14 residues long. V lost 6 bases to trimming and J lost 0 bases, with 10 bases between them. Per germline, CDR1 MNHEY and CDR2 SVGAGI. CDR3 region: CASRTGSSTDTQYF. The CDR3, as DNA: TGTGCCAGCAGGACAGGCTCTAGCACAGATACGCAGTATTTT.

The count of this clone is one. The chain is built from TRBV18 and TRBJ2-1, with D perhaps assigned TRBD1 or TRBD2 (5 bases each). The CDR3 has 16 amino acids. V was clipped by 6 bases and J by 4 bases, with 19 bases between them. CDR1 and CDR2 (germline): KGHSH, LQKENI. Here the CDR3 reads CASSPTLGERYNEQFF. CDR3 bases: TGTGCCAGCTCTCCTACCTTGGGGGAACGATACAATGAGCAGTTCTTC.

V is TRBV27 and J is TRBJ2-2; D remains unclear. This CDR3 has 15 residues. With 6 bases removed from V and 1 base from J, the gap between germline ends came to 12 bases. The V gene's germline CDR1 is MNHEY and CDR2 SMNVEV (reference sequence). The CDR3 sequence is CASSRQNWNTGELFF. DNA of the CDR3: TGTGCCAGCAGCCGTCAGAACTGGAACACCGGGGAGCTGTTTTTT.

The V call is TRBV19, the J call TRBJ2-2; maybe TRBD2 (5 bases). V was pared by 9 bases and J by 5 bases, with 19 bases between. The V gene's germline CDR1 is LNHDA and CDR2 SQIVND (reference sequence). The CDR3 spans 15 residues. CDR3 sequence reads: CASRTRQDVTGELFF. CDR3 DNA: TGTGCCAGCAGGACTCGGCAGGACGTTACCGGGGAGCTGTTTTTT. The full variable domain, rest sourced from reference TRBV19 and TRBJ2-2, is DGGITQSPKYLFRKEGQNVTLSCEQNLNHDAMYWYRQDPGQGLRLIYYSQIVNDFQKGDIAEGYSVSREKKESFPLTVTSAQKNPTAFYLCASRTRQDVTGELFFGEGSRLTVL.

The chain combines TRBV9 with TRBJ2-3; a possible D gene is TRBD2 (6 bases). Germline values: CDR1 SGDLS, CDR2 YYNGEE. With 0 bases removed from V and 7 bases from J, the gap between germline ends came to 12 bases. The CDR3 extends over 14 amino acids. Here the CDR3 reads CASSVVGGLNTQYF. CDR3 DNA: TGTGCCAGCAGCGTAGTGGGGGGTTTAAATACGCAGTATTTT.

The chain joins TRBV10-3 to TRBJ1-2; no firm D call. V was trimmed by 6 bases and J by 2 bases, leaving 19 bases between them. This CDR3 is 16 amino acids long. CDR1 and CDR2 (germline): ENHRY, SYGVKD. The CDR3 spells CAISVGPSKGNYGYTF. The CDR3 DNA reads TGTGCCATCAGCGTAGGTCCCTCAAAGGGCAACTATGGCTACACCTTC.

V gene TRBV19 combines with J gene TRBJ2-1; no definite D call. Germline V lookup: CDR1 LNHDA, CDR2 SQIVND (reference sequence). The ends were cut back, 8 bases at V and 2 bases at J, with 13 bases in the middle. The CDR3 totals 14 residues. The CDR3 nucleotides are TGTGCCAGTCGTTCGGACCTAACCTACAATGAGCAGTTCTTC. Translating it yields CASRSDLTYNEQFF.

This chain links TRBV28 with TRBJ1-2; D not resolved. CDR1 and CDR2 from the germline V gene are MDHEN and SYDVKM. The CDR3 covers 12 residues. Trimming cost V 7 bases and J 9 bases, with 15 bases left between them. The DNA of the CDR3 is TGTGCCAGCACCCCACTGATGGGGAGCTACACCTTC. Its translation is CASTPLMGSYTF.

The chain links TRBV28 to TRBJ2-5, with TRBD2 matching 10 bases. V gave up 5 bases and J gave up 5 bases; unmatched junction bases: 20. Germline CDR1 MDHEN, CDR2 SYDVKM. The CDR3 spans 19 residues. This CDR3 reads CASSPAVVWLAGVVETQYF. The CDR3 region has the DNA TGTGCCAGCAGTCCCGCCGTCGTGTGGCTAGCGGGGGTGGTGGAGACCCAGTACTTC.

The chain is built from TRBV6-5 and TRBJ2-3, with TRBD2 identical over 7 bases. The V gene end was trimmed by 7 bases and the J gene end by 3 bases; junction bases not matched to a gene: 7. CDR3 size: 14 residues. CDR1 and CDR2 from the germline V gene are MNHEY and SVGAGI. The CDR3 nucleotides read TGTGCCAGCAAACCGGGACTAAGTACAGATACGCAGTATTTT. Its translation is CASKPGLSTDTQYF.

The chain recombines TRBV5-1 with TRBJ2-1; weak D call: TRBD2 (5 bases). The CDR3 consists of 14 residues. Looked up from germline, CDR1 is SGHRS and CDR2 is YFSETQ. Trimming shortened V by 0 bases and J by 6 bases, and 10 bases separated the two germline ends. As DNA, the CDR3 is TGCGCCAGCAGCTTGGTTACGGGAACCAATGAGCAGTTCTTC. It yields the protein CASSLVTGTNEQFF.

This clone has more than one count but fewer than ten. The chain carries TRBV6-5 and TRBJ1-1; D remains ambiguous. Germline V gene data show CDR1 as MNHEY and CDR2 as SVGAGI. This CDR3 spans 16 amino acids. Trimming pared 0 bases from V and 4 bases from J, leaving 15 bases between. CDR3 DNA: TGTGCCAGCAGTTACTCGCAGGTGTGGGAGAGCACTGAAGCTTTCTTT. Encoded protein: CASSYSQVWESTEAFF.

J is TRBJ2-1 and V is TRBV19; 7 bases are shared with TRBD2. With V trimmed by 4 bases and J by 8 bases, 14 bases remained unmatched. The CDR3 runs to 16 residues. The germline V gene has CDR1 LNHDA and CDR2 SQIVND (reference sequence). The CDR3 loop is CASSNPLGLVWYEQFF. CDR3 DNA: TGTGCCAGTAGTAATCCCCTTGGACTAGTATGGTATGAGCAGTTCTTC.

CDR3 amino acids: CASSVVTAADTQYF. CDR3 in DNA: TGTGCCAGCAGCGTAGTAACAGCGGCAGATACGCAGTATTTT. This chain uses TRBV9 with TRBJ2-3, with D perhaps TRBD2 (5 bases). V dropped 0 bases and J dropped 4 bases, with 9 bases sitting between them. Germline loops: CDR1 SGDLS, CDR2 YYNGEE. The CDR3 extends over 14 amino acids.